This paragraph covers one T cell receptor (beta chain) sequence. Its antigen remains unidentified. The sample holds no much larger clone one base away, and base qualities are not on file. This entry belongs to a study of cytomegalovirus exposure and HLA in healthy donors (dated by TCRdb to 2016 to 2017). Notes on the research overall: In an earlier analysis of some 610 of the donors, 276 Gb of sequence data and 100 million or so unique TCR beta sequences from about 179 million T cells were reported. About 330 gigabases of sequencing data and tens of millions of unique TCR sequences made up an early release that covered fewer than 650 HLA-typed donors. Of the roughly 400 genotyped donors, about 80% fell in the genetic ancestry cluster associated with self-reported Caucasian donors. The study aimed to test whether cataloging public T cell receptors could reveal signatures of past pathogen exposure. The study profiled the T cell repertoires of some 610 subjects by immunosequencing and related them to cytomegalovirus serostatus. In addition to the first cohort of hundreds of subjects, a separate validation cohort of 100 to 150 different subjects was used. High-throughput TCR immunosequencing, statistical association of individual TCRs with disease status, and machine learning were combined to predict cytomegalovirus infection status. To study patterns of TCR occurrence, a later analysis re-analyzed previously published TCR beta repertoires from just over 650 donors and added high-resolution HLA genotyping. Rather than drawing on any new phenotypic data, the later analysis identified candidate immune exposures from TCR beta sequences and the way those sequences occurred across donors. To decide whether each TCR beta V gene segment behaved as functional or pseudogenic, an earlier analysis of some 540 of the donors relied on high-throughput TCR beta sequencing. Donor age, sex, ethnicity and CMV serostatus were compiled together with the repertoire data. Genome-wide SNP genotypes for about 55% of the roughly 670 donors were used in a later genetic analysis, which treated that subset as a discovery cohort. All discovery cohort repertoires had been generated on a single sequencing platform. Both class I and class II loci were covered by HLA typing, at four-digit resolution. The number of donors typed differed by locus, with 629-630 for A, B, C, DRB1 and DQB1, roughly 520 for DQA1, over 600 for DPA1, and under 490 for DPB1. A few DR-DQ haplotypes were treated as single units for association and clustering because of strong linkage in the cohort. Among about 370 genotyped donors of the cohort, an average of approximately 240,000 unique TCR beta nucleotide sequences was sequenced per donor, of which 15% to 20% were non-productive.

The library was produced with the immunoSEQ multiplex PCR assay. The multiplex PCR relied on a mix of 60 forward primers for TCR Vbeta segments and 13 reverse primers for TCR Jbeta segments. Amplification of the CDR3 region of rearranged TCR beta genes was performed with a multiplex PCR assay on genomic DNA. Amplified TCR beta libraries were sequenced as 87-base-pair reads on the Illumina HiSeq System. The original pipeline was this. A later analysis counted some 80 million unique TCR beta chains across the 670 or so repertoires, and some 12 million of these chains were shared by at least two donors. A nearest-neighbor algorithm error-corrected the raw reads and collapsed the reads into unique sequences, merging closely related sequences to remove PCR and sequencing errors. V, D and J gene segments were assigned by aligning CDR3 sequences to IMGT reference sequences. Each retained sequence needed at least a six-nucleotide match to both a V gene segment and a J gene segment. Rearrangements were called productive when the CDR3 lacked stop codons and stayed in frame with V and J; all others were non-productive. Following IMGT convention, CDR3 was defined as the stretch from the second conserved V-encoded cysteine to the conserved J-encoded phenylalanine. In an earlier analysis of more than 550 of the donors, sequences lacking an unambiguous match to a single V gene segment were excluded. In an earlier analysis of 450 to 750 of the donors, a V segment was called functional when productive rearrangements were above 56.7%, and segregating when the standard deviation between donors exceeded 5%. A statistical classification framework was built for diagnosing cytomegalovirus status from the catalog of TCR beta chain sequences. In a later analysis, V and J genes were assigned by comparing TCR nucleotide sequences against IMGT/GENE-DB human TR gene sequences. Using the TCRdist pipeline, a later analysis assigned CDR3 sequences along with most-parsimonious VDJ recombination scenarios. In a later analysis, every TCR beta chain was defined by the combination of its CDR3 amino acid sequence and its V-gene family, and reads without a unique V-gene family were dropped. A later analysis removed roughly 590 highly shared, low-generation-probability nucleotide sequences to deal with suspected cross-contamination and a sequencing artifact. A later analysis calculated a clonal expansion index for each public chain from normalized within-repertoire ranks of inferred template counts. A later analysis computed generation probabilities with a VDJ recombination model fitted to out-of-frame rearrangements, and checked the results against IGoR. Hypergeometric tests were used in a later analysis to score TCR-TCR, TCR-HLA and TCR-CMV co-occurrence, with a repertoire-size bias correction applied to the TCR pairs. False discovery rates were estimated in a later analysis by permuting HLA or CMV assignments 20 times. In a later analysis, co-occurring TCRs were grouped using DBSCAN, with TCRdist sequence similarity added in when clustering inside HLA-allele-positive subsets. Co-occurrence clustering excluded repertoires with fewer than 30,000 or more than 120,000 public chains, plus five with anomalous nucleotide sharing. Here the immuneACCESS table is served through TCRdb, limited to in-frame sequences with V and J called. Missing clones are a known gap in these copies; in checked studies unresolved V genes cover under half, and the rest lacks a known reason. From that table come the V and J calls and clone size; the DNA was used to work out D and trimming. The sample profile shows fewer than 200,000 clones; approximately 80% of them were found once. The top ten clonotypes cover about 0.8% of the sample.

Broader findings and caveats from the paper: HLA typing was unavailable for some donors at each locus, so association tests used only the typed subset. Roughly uniform sequencing depth across donors was assumed in presence/absence analyses, although this assumption may not hold. Immune exposure information for the cohort was limited to CMV serostatus. The study gave a list of 150 to 200 TCR beta chains associated with cytomegalovirus. Linkage disequilibrium might explain the correlated functional status among segregating V segments, but an unknown experimental factor could not be ruled out. Some IMGT-functional V segments, including TRBV6-2 and TRBV6-3, could not be told apart with the 87-base-pair reads, so those segments were excluded. In both the original and validation cohorts, the classifier was reported to diagnose cytomegalovirus status with high specificity and sensitivity. A later analysis reported that several top co-occurrence clusters appeared linked to parvovirus B19, influenza, CMV and Epstein-Barr virus. The cohort was sequenced for TCR beta chains only, and without alpha or paired-chain data the features that could be detected were limited. According to a later analysis, most CMV-associated TCR beta chains appeared to be HLA-restricted, and the HLA associations seemed to be driven largely by CMV exposure. A few of the identified cytomegalovirus-associated TCR beta chains were confirmed in vitro to be specific for cytomegalovirus antigens. The sequencing pipeline was judged likely to have produced a cluster of highly shared sequence variants as a technical artifact. Because counts were too low, roughly 17 rarely observed V segments, including chromosome 9 orphons, were left out of the earlier analysis of 587 of the donors. V-gene and J-gene trimming of TCR beta chains was associated with a missense DCLRE1C variant in a later genetic analysis, and the association was replicated in an independent cohort. Broadly in line with IMGT annotations, most TCR beta V segments showed up in productive rearrangements about 87% or about 30% of the time in an earlier analysis of around 600 of the donors. A further reported finding was that TCR beta sequences accurately predicted the HLA-A and HLA-B alleles for most subjects in the first cohort. According to the authors, the approach could potentially be generalized to other disease states and immunological phenotypes. At a false discovery rate of 0.05, a later analysis linked under 20,000 TCR beta sequences to specific HLA alleles. According to a later genetic analysis, donors in an Asian-associated ancestry cluster had fewer N-insertions in productive TCRs than the approximately 690-donor mean. A later analysis found that TCR association rates varied across HLA loci, with DRB1 alleles showing the most associated TCRs and HLA-C alleles the fewest. Strong co-occurrence of HLA alleles, especially DR and DQ, made assigning TCR associations to individual alleles difficult. While some public TCRs were present in many individuals, most TCR sequences turned up only very rarely across donors. In a later analysis, HLA-associated TCR beta chains showed more clonal expansion and lower generation probabilities than non-associated chains that were equally common.

The cohort was made up of around 720 healthy bone marrow donors. Cohort members were all nominally healthy when sampled, although unrecorded immune exposures were likely present. The donor tested CMV seronegative, placing the donor among the 350 or so seronegative members of the cohort. Each donor provided a peripheral blood sample, and peripheral blood mononuclear cells were used for TCR beta sequencing. Genomic DNA extraction from the blood cell samples was performed with the Qiagen DNeasy Blood Extraction Kit. CDR1 and CDR2 (SEHNR, FQNEAQ) derive from the germline V gene (reference sequence). For this chain, trimming is 7 bases at the V end and 3 bases at the J end, and the number of junction bases without a gene match is 7. Including the terminal cysteine and phenylalanine, the CDR3 comprises 14 residues. Just the 42-base CDR3 DNA is kept, in frame starting at base 1.

The clonotype was recovered from a young woman in good health and CMV-seronegative. The sequenced sample consisted of PBMCs. The rearrangement combines TRBV7-9 with TRBJ2-7, with TRBD2 identical over 9 junction bases. CDR3 reads: CASTWDSGSYEQYF. The DNA sequence reads TGTGCCAGCACTTGGGATAGCGGGAGCTACGAGCAGTACTTC.